The clone carrying this T cell receptor beta chain was seen ten or more times. Its antigen is not identified. This CDR3 is 16 amino acids long. V was clipped by 0 bases and J by 4 bases, with 12 bases between them. In germline, CDR1 is MGHRA, CDR2 YSYEKL. The data stem from a study of CD8 T cells in ankylosing spondylitis. Study-wide results and limits: Clones tied to disease were said to be significantly enriched in matched ankylosing spondylitis synovial fluid. It appeared that ankylosing spondylitis blood was characterized by a TCR beta motif of fewer than 10 highly homologous variants.

TCRdb reanalysed the 5' RACE reads using MiXCR and keeps one entry per CDR3 protein. The table records fewer than 550,000 distinct CDR3 sequences, roughly 5% of them present only once. V usage is TRBV4-1 and J usage is TRBJ2-2, with unresolved D. The sequence derives from a male donor with ankylosing spondylitis. The sample consisted of blood, either unsorted or a sorted T cell fraction (not recorded which). CDR3 loop: CASSQDGGRVTGELFF. Written as DNA, the CDR3 is TGCGCCAGCAGCCAAGATGGCGGCCGCGTCACCGGGGAGCTGTTTTTT.